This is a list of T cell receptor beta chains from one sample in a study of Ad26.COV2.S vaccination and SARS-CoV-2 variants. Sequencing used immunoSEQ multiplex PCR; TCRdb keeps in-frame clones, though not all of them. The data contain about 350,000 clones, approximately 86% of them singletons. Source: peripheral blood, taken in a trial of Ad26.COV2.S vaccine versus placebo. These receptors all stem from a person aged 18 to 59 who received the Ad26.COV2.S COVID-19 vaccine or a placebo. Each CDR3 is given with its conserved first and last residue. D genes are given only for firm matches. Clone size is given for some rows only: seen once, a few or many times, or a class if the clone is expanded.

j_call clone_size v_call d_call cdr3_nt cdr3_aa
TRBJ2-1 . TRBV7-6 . TGTGCCAGCAGCTTAGAGGGGCTAGCTCCCTCCTACAATGAGCAGTTCTTC CASSLEGLAPSYNEQFF
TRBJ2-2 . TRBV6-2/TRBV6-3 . TGTGCCAGCAGTGGGGCGGGCCTTGCCCCCGGGGAGCTGTTTTTT CASSGAGLAPGELFF
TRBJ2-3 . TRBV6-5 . TGTGCCAGCAGACCCGGCTTTTTCTCAGATACGCAGTATTTT CASRPGFFSDTQYF
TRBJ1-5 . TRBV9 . TGTGCCAGCAGCGTAGGGCTCAGCAATCAGCCCCAGCATTTT CASSVGLSNQPQHF
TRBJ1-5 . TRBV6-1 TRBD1 TGTGCCAGCAGTGAAGGAGGCGGACAGGGGGGTCTATATAGCAATCAGCCCCAGCATTTT CASSEGGGQGGLYSNQPQHF
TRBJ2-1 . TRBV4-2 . TGTGCCAGCAGCCAACCGAACCGGTTTTCCTACAATGAGCAGTTCTTC CASSQPNRFSYNEQFF
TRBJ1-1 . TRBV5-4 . TGTGCCAGCAGCTCGGAAAGGGCTGAAGCTTTCTTT CASSSERAEAFF
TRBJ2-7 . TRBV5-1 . TGCGCCAGCAGCTTGGTAGGGGGTCCGCTCTACGAGCAGTACTTC CASSLVGGPLYEQYF
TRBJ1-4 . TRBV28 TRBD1 TGTGCCAGCAGTCCACCGACAGGGAATGGGTTAGGTGAAAAACTGTTTTTT CASSPPTGNGLGEKLFF
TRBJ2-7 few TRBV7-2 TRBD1 TGTGCCAGCAGCTTGGCCGGGACAGTCACCTACGAGCAGTACTTC CASSLAGTVTYEQYF